A selection of T cell receptor beta chains follows, all from one sample in a study of blood T cell repertoires in COVID-19. Sequencing used immunoSEQ multiplex PCR; TCRdb keeps in-frame clones, though not all of them. The data show tens of thousands of clones, roughly 82% seen once. Specimen: peripheral blood. The receptors stem from a man aged 50 to 60 with active or convalescent COVID-19. The CDR3 runs from the conserved cysteine through the conserved F or W. A D gene is named only where the DNA matches it firmly. Rows give clone size only sometimes, using once, few, many, or a class for an expanded clone.

J gene,D gene,clone size,CDR3 length,V gene,CDR3 DNA,CDR3 protein
TRBJ2-3,NA,NA,16,TRBV7-2,TGTGCCAGCAGCTCGCTGAGCGGGTCGGGCACAGATACGCAGTATTTT,CASSSLSGSGTDTQYF
TRBJ1-1,NA,once,14,TRBV3-1/TRBV3-2,TGTGCCAGCAGCCAAGTTACAGGGATCCCTGAAGCTTTCTTT,CASSQVTGIPEAFF
TRBJ1-2,NA,NA,13,TRBV9,TGTGCCAGCAGCGTAGGAGGGAACTATGGCTACACCTTC,CASSVGGNYGYTF
TRBJ2-2,NA,NA,16,TRBV7-6,TGTGCCAGCAGCTTGTCGACAGTTCGTGGGACCGGGGAGCTGTTTTTT,CASSLSTVRGTGELFF
TRBJ2-1,NA,NA,10,TRBV23-1,TGCCCCCCAGTGGTCAATGAGCAGTTCTTC,CPPVVNEQFF
TRBJ1-3,TRBD1,NA,15,TRBV25-1,TGTGCCAGCAGTGGGGGACAGATCTCTGGAAACACCATATATTTT,CASSGGQISGNTIYF
TRBJ2-3,TRBD2,NA,16,TRBV25-1,TGTGCCAGCAGTGCGAATACGGGGGGGGCAATAGATACGCAGTATTTT,CASSANTGGAIDTQYF
TRBJ2-2,TRBD2,few,16,TRBV27,TGTGCCAGCAGTGTAGCTAGCGGGGGGGCCAGCGGGGAGCTGTTTTTT,CASSVASGGASGELFF
TRBJ1-2,NA,NA,14,TRBV3-1/TRBV3-2,TGTGCCAGCAAAGGGCAGGGTGCCAACTATGGCTACACCTTC,CASKGQGANYGYTF
TRBJ2-7,NA,once,13,TRBV3-1/TRBV3-2,TGTGCCAGCAGCCAAGGTCAGCGTTACGAGCAGTACTTC,CASSQGQRYEQYF
TRBJ1-5,TRBD1,NA,14,TRBV3-1/TRBV3-2,TGTGCCAGCAGCGGGACAGGAGGCAATCAGCCCCAGCATTTT,CASSGTGGNQPQHF
TRBJ2-5,NA,NA,14,TRBV7-2,TGTGCCAGCAGAGGCGGTCGGCAGTCGGAGACCCAGTACTTC,CASRGGRQSETQYF
TRBJ1-2,TRBD1,few,13,TRBV18,TGTGCCAGTCAAACGGGACAGTTAAATGGCTACACCTTC,CASQTGQLNGYTF
TRBJ2-5,NA,once,16,TRBV5-6,TGTGCCAGCAGCCCCAACGATTGGGGGCGCCGGGAGACCCAGTACTTC,CASSPNDWGRRETQYF
TRBJ2-3,NA,NA,16,TRBV9,TGTGCCAGCAGCGTAGTAGTGGGGGCGGGCACAGATACGCAGTATTTT,CASSVVVGAGTDTQYF
TRBJ1-1,TRBD1,NA,14,TRBV6-4,TGTGCCACCAAACCGGGACAGGCGAACACTGAAGCTTTCTTT,CATKPGQANTEAFF
TRBJ1-2,NA,NA,15,TRBV11-2,TGTGCCAGCAGCTTAGCCCACAATACTAACTATGGCTACACCTTC,CASSLAHNTNYGYTF
TRBJ2-2,NA,few,16,TRBV5-4,TGTGCCAGCAGCCCCCCCAGAGGATCGAACACCGGGGAGCTGTTTTTT,CASSPPRGSNTGELFF
TRBJ1-2,NA,NA,14,TRBV5-6,TGTGCCAGCAGCTTGTCAGGGGAACGGGTCGGCTACACCTTC,CASSLSGERVGYTF
TRBJ2-1,NA,NA,13,TRBV11-3,TGTGCCAGCAGCTTAGGTCCAGACAATGAGCAGTTCTTC,CASSLGPDNEQFF
TRBJ1-2,NA,NA,17,TRBV10-3,TGTGCCATCAGGGACACCTATGGACATAAAGAGACCTATGGCTACACCTTC,CAIRDTYGHKETYGYTF
TRBJ1-4,NA,NA,15,TRBV5-5,TGTGCCAGCAGCTTGGAGGGAGGGGACGGGAAAAAACTGTTTTTT,CASSLEGGDGKKLFF
TRBJ2-2,TRBD2,NA,18,TRBV7-2,TGTGCCAGCAGCTTAAGGGGGACTAGCGGGGTGATCACCGGGGAGCTGTTTTTT,CASSLRGTSGVITGELFF
TRBJ1-5,NA,NA,13,TRBV12-3/TRBV12-4,TGTGCCAGCAGTTTACGGAGGGATCAGCCCCAGCATTTT,CASSLRRDQPQHF
TRBJ2-5,TRBD1,NA,15,TRBV28,TGTGCCAGCAGTTTAGAGACAGGGCCGGTAGAGACCCAGTACTTC,CASSLETGPVETQYF
TRBJ2-1,TRBD2,NA,15,TRBV5-1,TGCGCCAGCAGCTTGGCCCCGGGGGGGGTACGGGAGCAGTTCTTC,CASSLAPGGVREQFF
TRBJ1-4,NA,NA,11,TRBV3-1/TRBV3-2,TGTGCCAGCACTCCGGGGGAAAAACTGTTTTTT,CASTPGEKLFF
TRBJ1-2,TRBD1,NA,14,TRBV6-5,TGTGCCAGCCGTCTCCAGGGGGACAACTATGGCTACACCTTC,CASRLQGDNYGYTF
TRBJ1-2,NA,NA,12,TRBV7-9,TGTGCCAGCAGCTCCCTGACAGATGGCTACACCTTC,CASSSLTDGYTF
TRBJ2-5,NA,once,15,TRBV6-1,TGTGCCAGCAGTGACCTACAGGAACTCCAAGAGACCCAGTACTTC,CASSDLQELQETQYF
TRBJ2-5,TRBD1,NA,16,TRBV24-1,TGTGCCACCAGCCCGACCGGGACAGGGAGCCAAGAGACCCAGTACTTC,CATSPTGTGSQETQYF
TRBJ1-1,NA,NA,14,TRBV10-3,TGTGCCATCAAGCGGACAGATCAGAACACTGAAGCTTTCTTT,CAIKRTDQNTEAFF
TRBJ2-2,NA,NA,14,TRBV3-1/TRBV3-2,TGTGCCAGCAGCCAAGATTCGGACACCGGGGAGCTGTTTTTT,CASSQDSDTGELFF
TRBJ2-5,NA,NA,15,TRBV7-7,TGTGCCAGCAGCCAGATTGGGGGGTTCTTAGAGACCCAGTACTTC,CASSQIGGFLETQYF
TRBJ2-6,TRBD1,NA,18,TRBV2,TGTGCCAGCAGTTTGACCGGGACAGGGGGATCTGGGGCCAACGTCCTGACTTTC,CASSLTGTGGSGANVLTF
TRBJ2-3,TRBD2,once,14,TRBV6-4,TGTGCCAGCAGTAGACTAGCGGGGGGGGATACGCAGTATTTT,CASSRLAGGDTQYF
TRBJ1-2,NA,NA,15,TRBV19,TGTGCCAGTGGACCCTCCGGGACAAGTAAATATGGCTACACCTTC,CASGPSGTSKYGYTF
TRBJ1-4,TRBD1,NA,18,TRBV7-9,TGTGCCAGCAGCTCCCGGGACAGGGGACCCTTTTCTAATGAAAAACTGTTTTTT,CASSSRDRGPFSNEKLFF
TRBJ1-3,TRBD1,NA,16,TRBV28,TGTGCCAGCAGTCCCTTTGACAGGGGGGTTGGAAACACCATATATTTT,CASSPFDRGVGNTIYF
TRBJ2-1,TRBD2,NA,17,TRBV18,TGTGCCAGCTCACCCAAAAGCGGGGGGGCTGTTTCCAATGAGCAGTTCTTC,CASSPKSGGAVSNEQFF
TRBJ1-2,NA,NA,14,TRBV5-6,TGTGCCAGCAGCGCGGACCTCGGGGACTATGGCTACACCTTC,CASSADLGDYGYTF
TRBJ2-1,NA,NA,12,TRBV12-3/TRBV12-4,TGTGCCAGCAGTTTTGAGCGGAGTGAGCAGTTCTTC,CASSFERSEQFF
TRBJ2-7,TRBD1,NA,14,TRBV2,TGTGCCAGCAGTCTATCCGGACAGGGGTACGAGCAGTACTTC,CASSLSGQGYEQYF
TRBJ1-4,TRBD1,NA,15,TRBV5-1,TGCGCCAGCAGGCAAACCGCTCAGGGGGACGAAAAACTGTTTTTT,CASRQTAQGDEKLFF
TRBJ2-7,TRBD2,NA,14,TRBV11-2,TGTGCCAGCAGCTTCTTAGCGGGGCCCTACGAGCAGTACTTC,CASSFLAGPYEQYF
TRBJ1-2,NA,NA,16,TRBV5-1,TGCGCCAGCAGCGTGGTAGGAGGAGGGGCTGACTATGGCTACACCTTC,CASSVVGGGADYGYTF
TRBJ2-3,TRBD2,NA,15,TRBV28,TGTGCCAGCATTTCCTTGGGGGGGAGCACAGATACGCAGTATTTT,CASISLGGSTDTQYF
TRBJ1-1,TRBD1,NA,14,TRBV6-5,TGTGCCACCCAGAGACAGGGGGTGAGCACTGAAGCTTTCTTT,CATQRQGVSTEAFF
TRBJ1-4,NA,NA,15,TRBV28,TGTGCCAGCAGTTTAGGGGGGGCAACTAATGAAAAACTGTTTTTT,CASSLGGATNEKLFF
TRBJ2-1,TRBD2,NA,13,TRBV6-2/TRBV6-3,TGTGCCAGCAGTTACGTCGGGACTAGAATTGCGTTCTTC,CASSYVGTRIAFF
TRBJ2-5,TRBD2,NA,15,TRBV10-3,TGTGCCATCATGGGAGGTAGCGGGGGGCAAGAGACCCAGTACTTC,CAIMGGSGGQETQYF